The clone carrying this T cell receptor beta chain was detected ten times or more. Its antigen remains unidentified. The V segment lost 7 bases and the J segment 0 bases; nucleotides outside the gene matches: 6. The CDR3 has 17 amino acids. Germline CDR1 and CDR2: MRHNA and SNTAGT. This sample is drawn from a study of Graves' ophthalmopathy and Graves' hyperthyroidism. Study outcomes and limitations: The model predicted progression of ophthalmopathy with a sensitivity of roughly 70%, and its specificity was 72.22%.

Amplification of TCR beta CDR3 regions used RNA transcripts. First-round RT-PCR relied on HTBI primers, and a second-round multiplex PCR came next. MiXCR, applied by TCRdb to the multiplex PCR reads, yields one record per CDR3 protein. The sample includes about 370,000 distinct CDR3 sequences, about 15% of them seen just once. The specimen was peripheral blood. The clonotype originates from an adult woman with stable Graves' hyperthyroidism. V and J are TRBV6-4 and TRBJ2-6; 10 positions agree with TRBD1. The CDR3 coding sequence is TGTGCCAGCATCCTGACAGGGGGCCGCTCTGGGGCCAACGTCCTGACTTTC. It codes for CASILTGGRSGANVLTF.